The 28 T cell receptor beta chains listed next were all sequenced from one sample in a study of blood T cells in healthy people across ages. Primed by a sample-barcoded 5' primer and a J-beta primer mix, a second PCR proceeded for 7 to 11 cycles. In TCRdb, the 5' RACE reads were re-called with MiXCR into one record per CDR3 protein. The data contain hundreds of thousands of distinct CDR3 sequences, approximately 53% of them singletons. Sequencing was performed on blood. These receptor sequences come from a man of 80 years or more in good health.

J is TRBJ2-7 and V is TRBV7-9, with 7 positions matching TRBD1. Germline V gene sequence: CDR1 SEHNR, CDR2 FQNEAQ (reference sequence). Trimming removed 6 bases from V and 7 bases from J; junction bases left unmatched: 9. The CDR3 consists of 13 residues. CDR3 nucleotide sequence: TGTGCCAGCAGGGGACAGAGGGTGCGGGAGCAGTACTTC. The encoded protein is CASRGQRVREQYF.

The J gene is TRBJ2-2, the V gene TRBV7-2; 12 positions match TRBD2. Germline V gives CDR1 SGHTA, CDR2 FQGNSA. With V trimmed by 2 bases and J by 5 bases, 3 bases remained unmatched. The CDR3 sequence is 16 residues long. The CDR3 loop is CASSLIGTSGTGELFF. CDR3 DNA sequence: TGTGCCAGCAGCTTAATTGGGACTAGCGGGACCGGGGAGCTGTTTTTT.

The V and J genes are TRBV7-2 and TRBJ2-7, with no clear D. V gave up 4 bases and J gave up 3 bases, with 16 bases separating them. Looked up from germline, CDR1 is SGHTA and CDR2 is FQGNSA. The CDR3 contains 15 residues. Written as DNA, the CDR3 is TGTGCCAGCAGCTCCCCAACTCACGCCTTCTACGAGCAGTACTTC. Translating gives CASSSPTHAFYEQYF. Full variable domain (outside the CDR3, taken from reference TRBV7-2 and TRBJ2-7): GAGVSQSPSNKVTEKGKDVELRCDPISGHTALYWYRQSLGQGLEFLIYFQGNSAPDKSGLPSDRFSAERTGGSVSTLTIQRTQQEDSAVYLCASSSPTHAFYEQYFGPGTRLTVT.

The CDR3 spells CASSIWDTPNYGYTF. In DNA, the CDR3 is TGTGCCAGCAGCATATGGGACACCCCTAACTATGGCTACACCTTC. The rearrangement links TRBV21-1 to TRBJ1-2; the D call TRBD1 from the table was never checked on the DNA. TRBV21-1 is a pseudogene. This CDR3 is built from 15 residues.

The chain employs TRBV25-1 and TRBJ2-1; 7 nucleotides match TRBD2. The V gene's germline CDR1 is MGHDK and CDR2 SYGVNS. V lost 3 bases and J lost 11; bases outside the gene matches: 10. This CDR3 region has 14 residues. The CDR3 DNA is TGTGCCAGCAGTGACCCCGGGGAGGGGAAGCAGCAGTTCTTC. Its translation: CASSDPGEGKQQFF.

Turning to this clonotype: A much larger clone lies a single base off, so this may be a read error. The chain employs TRBV10-3 and TRBJ2-5, with 9 bases matching TRBD1. CDR1 is ENHRY, CDR2 SYGVKD, per germline. The CDR3 extends over 13 amino acids. The CDR3 sequence is CAIRRDRDNEQHF. CDR3 coding DNA: TGTGCCATCAGGCGGGACAGGGATAACGAGCAGCACTTC.

Only a few counts were recorded for this clonotype. V gene TRBV25-1 combines with J gene TRBJ1-1; D perhaps matches TRBD1 (6 bases). Trimming pared 1 base from V and 1 base from J, leaving 7 bases between. Germline CDR1 reads MGHDK; CDR2 reads SYGVNS. The CDR3 length is 14 residues. This chain's CDR3 is CASSEWGANTEAFF. The CDR3 DNA sequence: TGTGCCAGCAGTGAATGGGGGGCGAACACTGAAGCTTTCTTT.

As concerns this clonotype: The germline gene is not matched at one end of the junction; a read error may be the cause. The chain links TRBV20-1 to TRBJ2-5, with D possibly being TRBD1 or TRBD2 (5 bases each). This CDR3 comprises 13 residues. The germline CDR1 and CDR2 sequences are DFQATT and SNEGSKA (reference sequence). CDR3 loop: CSAREGTQKTQYF. The DNA for the CDR3 is TGCAGTGCTAGAGAGGGGACCCAAAAGACCCAGTACTTC.

The chain recombines TRBV2 with TRBJ2-1; D call uncertain. Trimming cost V 6 bases and J 0 bases, with 12 bases left between them. The germline V gene has CDR1 SNHLY and CDR2 FYNNEI. This CDR3 is built from 15 residues. The CDR3 DNA reads as TGTGCCAGCAGGACCAGCCTGAGCTCCTACAATGAGCAGTTCTTC. This codes for CASRTSLSSYNEQFF.

The chain carries TRBV7-2 and TRBJ2-3; D uncertain. The length of the CDR3 is 13 residues. V shed 5 bases and J shed 5 bases, with 11 bases lying between them. The germline V gene has CDR1 SGHTA and CDR2 FQGNSA. CDR3 sequence: CASSPQTRDTQYF. CDR3 nucleotide sequence: TGTGCCAGCAGCCCCCAGACCAGAGATACGCAGTATTTT. Full variable domain (missing parts from reference TRBV7-2 and TRBJ2-3): GAGVSQSPSNKVTEKGKDVELRCDPISGHTALYWYRQSLGQGLEFLIYFQGNSAPDKSGLPSDRFSAERTGGSVSTLTIQRTQQEDSAVYLCASSPQTRDTQYFGPGTRLTVL.

The rearrangement uses TRBV12-3 or TRBV12-4 and TRBJ2-6; 8 bases map to TRBD2. The CDR3 has 16 amino acids. V shed 6 bases and J 0 bases; nucleotides not matched to a gene: 4. CDR3 sequence reads: CASRDRGGSGANVLTF. DNA for the CDR3: TGTGCCAGCAGGGACCGGGGGGGCTCTGGGGCCAACGTCCTGACTTTC.

The genes are TRBV7-9 and TRBJ1-4; D is unresolved. Germline CDR1 SEHNR, CDR2 FQNEAQ (reference sequence). V was shortened by 5 bases and J by 0 bases, with 16 bases between the two germline ends. This CDR3 contains 17 residues. The CDR3 region is CASSAKVRVSTNEKLFF. The CDR3 DNA reads as TGTGCCAGCAGCGCAAAAGTTCGGGTTTCAACTAATGAAAAACTGTTTTTT.

This clonotype was observed a few times. The chain has TRBV27 and TRBJ1-6, with a possible D match to TRBD1 (6 bases). The CDR3 covers 16 residues. The V gene lost 0 bases and the J gene lost 6 bases, with 12 bases spanning the gap. Germline V gives CDR1 MNHEY, CDR2 SMNVEV (reference sequence). CDR3 in DNA: TGTGCCAGCAGTTTATCCCCGGTGGGGGCTAATTCACCCCTCCACTTT. This codes for CASSLSPVGANSPLHF.

A few counts support this clonotype. CDR3 region: CSVKAGLSTDTQYF. CDR3 DNA: TGCAGCGTTAAAGCGGGTCTGAGCACAGATACGCAGTATTTT. The gene calls are TRBV29-1 and TRBJ2-3; D may be TRBD2 (6 bases). Germline-derived CDR1 and CDR2 are SQVTM and ANQGSEA. V lost 5 bases and J lost 0, with 12 bases in between. The CDR3 runs 14 residues.

This sequence joins TRBV6-1 and TRBJ2-3; 7 bases are shared with TRBD2. CDR3 size: 15 residues. Germline values: CDR1 MNHNS, CDR2 SASEGT. V lost 4 bases and J lost 6; bases outside the gene matches: 10. CDR3 coding DNA: TGTGCCAGCAGTGCTGCGGCTAGCGGCGCGGATACGCAGTATTTT. As protein: CASSAAASGADTQYF.

CDR3 coding DNA: TGCAGTGCTAGATACCCACGACTAGCGGACACCTACAATGAGCAGTTCTTC. This encodes CSARYPRLADTYNEQFF. J is TRBJ2-1 and V is TRBV20-1; 9 positions agree with TRBD2. The length of the CDR3 is 17 residues. V trimming: 2 bases; J trimming: 2 bases; junction bases outside the gene matches: 10. The germline V gene has CDR1 DFQATT and CDR2 SNEGSKA (reference sequence).

The chain combines TRBV6-5 with TRBJ2-3; 7 bases align to TRBD1. The CDR3 has 17 residues. Looked up from germline, CDR1 is MNHEY and CDR2 is SVGAGI. Unmatched junction bases numbered 20, after V lost 0 bases and J lost 14 bases. The CDR3 reads CASSYSKAGTVHRYAYF. CDR3 sequence (DNA): TGTGCCAGCAGTTACTCGAAGGCCGGGACAGTTCACAGATACGCGTATTTT.

This clonotype has just a few counts. This chain links TRBV29-1 with TRBJ2-3, with 7 bases lining up with TRBD2. The CDR3 is 14 amino acids. V trimming: 7 bases; J trimming: 14 bases; junction bases outside the gene matches: 21. Per germline, CDR1 SQVTM and CDR2 ANQGSEA. CDR3 DNA sequence: TGCAGCGCCGGGGGAGGACTAGGTTCCAGATACGCGTATTTT. This encodes CSAGGGLGSRYAYF.

The V and J genes are TRBV5-1 and TRBJ1-2; D not resolved. Trimming cost V 0 bases and J 4 bases, with 10 bases left between them. This CDR3 spans 14 amino acids. The V gene's germline CDR1 is SGHRS and CDR2 YFSETQ. CDR3 DNA sequence: TGCGCCAGCAGCTTGGTTGACACTGGCTATGGCTACACCTTC. Translating gives CASSLVDTGYGYTF.

This clonotype was counted between two and nine times. The V call is TRBV12-3 or TRBV12-4, the J call TRBJ2-4, with D uncertain. The ends were cut back, 6 bases at V and 0 bases at J, with 12 bases in the middle. The CDR3 sequence is 15 residues long. CDR3 loop: CASSRSLLAKNIQYF. CDR3 DNA sequence: TGTGCCAGCAGCCGCTCCCTATTAGCCAAAAACATTCAGTACTTC.

The rearrangement links TRBV19 to TRBJ2-6, with 9 bases identical to TRBD1. CDR3 length: 16 amino acids. With 3 bases clipped from V and 1 base from J, the junction kept 1 base outside the gene matches. Per the germline V gene, CDR1 is LNHDA and CDR2 is SQIVND (reference sequence). The CDR3 nucleotides are TGTGCCAGTAGTATCGGGACAGGGTCTGGGGCCAACGTCCTGACTTTC. Translation gives CASSIGTGSGANVLTF.

This chain joins TRBV18 and TRBJ2-7, with TRBD2 matching over 9 bases. The J call may be incorrect, as the DNA end agrees better with TRBJ2-5. This CDR3 is built from 16 residues. CDR1 is KGHSH and CDR2 is LQKENI in the germline V gene. The CDR3 DNA sequence: TGTGCCAGCTCACCTAGGGTGGCTAGCGGGACCGAGACCCAGTACTTC. The encoded protein is CASSPRVASGTETQYF.

With regard to this clonotype: At one boundary the junction diverges from the germline segment, which might be a read error. The gene calls are TRBV20-1 and TRBJ2-1, with a tentative D call TRBD2 (5 bases). The V gene's germline CDR1 is DFQATT and CDR2 SNEGSKA (reference sequence). CDR3 length: 15 residues. CDR3 DNA sequence: TGCAGTGCACAGAGAGGAGGCCGATCGTACAATAAGCAGTTCTTC. Protein product: CSAQRGGRSYNKQFF.

This clonotype was counted once. CDR3 sequence (DNA): TGCGCCAGCAGCTTGGAGGGGGGAACCCTGGCTAGCGGCATTCAGTACTTC. This gives the protein CASSLEGGTLASGIQYF. The V gene is TRBV5-1, the J gene TRBJ2-4; possibly TRBD2 for D (7 bases). With 0 bases removed from V and 9 bases from J, the gap between germline ends came to 22 bases. Germline CDR1 SGHRS, CDR2 YFSETQ. The CDR3 has 17 residues.

This clonotype was seen more than once but under ten times. This chain connects TRBV7-9 to TRBJ2-7; tentative D call: TRBD1 (6 bases). The CDR3 has 14 residues. Germline V CDR1 and CDR2: SEHNR, FQNEAQ (reference sequence). V was trimmed by 4 bases and J by 4 bases, leaving 14 bases between them. The CDR3 loop is CASSSPSRGYEQYF. CDR3 in DNA: TGTGCCAGCAGCTCCCCTTCGAGGGGGTACGAGCAGTACTTC.

A single count supports this clonotype. This sequence joins TRBV5-1 and TRBJ1-2; unclear D gene. In germline, CDR1 is SGHRS, CDR2 YFSETQ. This CDR3 is 14 amino acids long. Trimming took 2 bases from V and 1 from J, leaving 9 bases between them. CDR3 bases: TGCGCCAGCAGCTTATCCCACCTTAACTATGGCTACACCTTC. Its translation: CASSLSHLNYGYTF.

V gene TRBV2 combines with J gene TRBJ2-3; the D gene is possibly TRBD2 (5 bases). In germline, CDR1 is SNHLY, CDR2 FYNNEI. The V and J ends lost 0 bases and 2 bases respectively, with 12 bases between them. The CDR3 contains 16 residues. The CDR3 DNA reads as TGTGCCAGCAGTGAAGCCCGGAGGTACGACACAGATACGCAGTATTTT. Encoded protein: CASSEARRYDTDTQYF.

The chain employs TRBV3-1 and TRBJ2-7; 11 positions match TRBD2. The junction had 4 bases not matched to a gene; V was cut back by 0 bases and J by 0 bases. The CDR3 loop spans 17 amino acids. CDR1 and CDR2 (germline): LGHDT, YNNKEL (reference sequence). Here the CDR3 reads CASSQDWTSGYSYEQYF. CDR3 sequence (DNA): TGTGCCAGCAGCCAAGATTGGACTAGCGGGTACTCCTACGAGCAGTACTTC.